Listed below are T cell receptor beta chains from one sample, sequenced in a study of Ad26.COV2.S vaccination and SARS-CoV-2 variants. Clones were read by immunoSEQ multiplex PCR, and TCRdb kept only the in-frame ones, dropping some. The sample lists approximately 420,000 clones; more than 75% were seen once. The material was peripheral blood, obtained in a trial of Ad26.COV2.S vaccine versus placebo. These receptors were taken from a person between 18 and 60 years old who received the Ad26.COV2.S COVID-19 vaccine or a placebo. Each CDR3 is given with its conserved first and last residue. The D gene is left open where the match is weak. For some rows the clone size is stated as once, few or many, or as a class when expanded; others skip it.

.	TRBV11-3	.	TRBJ2-2	CASSPRAGELFF	TGTGCCAGCAGCCCCCGGGCCGGGGAGCTGTTTTTT
.	TRBV6-1	.	TRBJ2-7	CASSEARAASYEQYF	TGTGCCAGCAGTGAAGCCAGGGCAGCATCCTACGAGCAGTACTTC
.	TRBV19	.	TRBJ2-7	CASSSSGPNEQYF	TGTGCCAGTAGTAGCTCAGGGCCCAACGAGCAGTACTTC
.	TRBV6-6	.	TRBJ1-5	CASSLSAGGSNQPQHF	TGTGCCAGCAGTCTATCGGCGGGGGGAAGCAATCAGCCCCAGCATTTT
once	TRBV6-2/TRBV6-3	.	TRBJ2-7	CASSYKYYEQYF	TGTGCCAGCAGTTACAAGTATTACGAGCAGTACTTC
.	TRBV6-6	TRBD1	TRBJ1-4	CASRDSGQGDEKLFF	TGTGCCAGCAGAGACTCGGGACAGGGCGACGAAAAACTGTTTTTT
.	TRBV30	.	TRBJ1-1	CAWSVAGRTEAFF	TGTGCCTGGAGTGTAGCCGGTAGGACTGAAGCTTTCTTT
.	TRBV15	TRBD2	TRBJ2-5	CATSRELAGNQETQYF	TGTGCCACCAGCAGAGAACTAGCGGGCAACCAAGAGACCCAGTACTTC
.	TRBV27	.	TRBJ2-3	CASSPLVGTDTQYF	TGTGCCAGCAGTCCCCTCGTGGGCACAGATACGCAGTATTTT
.	TRBV6-5	.	TRBJ2-1	CASARDPVYNEQFF	TGTGCCAGCGCCCGAGACCCGGTATACAATGAGCAGTTCTTC
.	TRBV12-3/TRBV12-4	.	TRBJ1-5	CASSLASNQPQHF	TGTGCCAGCAGTTTGGCCAGCAATCAGCCCCAGCATTTT
.	TRBV7-9	.	TRBJ1-5	CASSLGRNNQPQHF	TGTGCCAGCAGCTTAGGGCGGAACAATCAGCCCCAGCATTTT
.	TRBV28	TRBD1	TRBJ1-1	CASTTWTGARAFF	TGTGCCAGCACCACCTGGACAGGGGCGAGAGCTTTCTTT
few	TRBV5-4	.	TRBJ1-1	CASSHGTEAFF	TGTGCCAGCAGCCACGGGACAGAAGCTTTCTTT
once	TRBV5-4	.	TRBJ2-5	CASTFGGYQETQYF	TGTGCCAGCACCTTTGGGGGATACCAAGAGACCCAGTACTTC
.	TRBV3-1/TRBV3-2	.	TRBJ1-2	CASSRQETYGYTF	TGTGCCAGCAGCCGACAGGAGACTTATGGCTACACCTTC
.	TRBV1	.	TRBJ1-5	CTSSQDSLREGRNQPQHF	TGCACCAGCAGCCAAGATTCGTTGAGGGAAGGACGGAATCAGCCCCAGCATTTT
.	TRBV7-2	.	TRBJ1-2	CASSLSVQSNYGYTF	TGTGCCAGCAGCTTAAGTGTACAGTCTAACTATGGCTACACCTTC
.	TRBV6-2/TRBV6-3	.	TRBJ1-4	CASSPRLGTNEKLFF	TGTGCCAGCAGCCCTCGGTTGGGGACTAATGAAAAACTGTTTTTT
.	TRBV7-7	.	TRBJ2-3	CASSPHPAGTDTQYF	TGTGCTAGCAGTCCTCATCCCGCCGGCACAGATACGCAGTATTTT
.	TRBV28	TRBD1	TRBJ1-3	CASSLDRTLTGNTIYF	TGTGCCAGCAGCCTGGACAGGACGTTAACTGGAAACACCATATATTTT
.	TRBV5-1	.	TRBJ1-3	CASSLGPYSGNTIYF	TGCGCCAGCAGCTTGGGACCGTACTCTGGAAACACCATATATTTT
.	TRBV29-1	.	TRBJ1-1	CSVAVGLQAFF	TGCAGCGTTGCGGTGGGTTTACAAGCTTTCTTT
.	TRBV5-5	.	TRBJ1-6	CASSGERDDRSSYNSPLHF	TGTGCCAGCAGTGGGGAGAGGGACGACAGGAGCTCCTATAATTCACCCCTCCACTTT
.	TRBV7-2	TRBD2	TRBJ2-5	CASSSGLAGYF	TGTGCCAGCAGCTCGGGACTAGCGGGCTACTTC
.	TRBV9	.	TRBJ1-3	CASSVVGKQDGNTIYF	TGTGCCAGCAGCGTAGTAGGCAAGCAGGATGGAAACACCATATATTTT
.	TRBV28	.	TRBJ1-4	CASTGAHEKLFF	TGTGCCTCAACTGGGGCCCATGAAAAACTGTTTTTT
.	TRBV5-1	.	TRBJ2-2	CASSKPRDTNYNTGELFF	TGCGCCAGCAGCAAGCCACGGGACACCAACTATAACACCGGGGAGCTGTTTTTT
.	TRBV23-1	.	TRBJ1-5	CARYPDLGSGNQPQHF	TGCGCCCGGTACCCCGACCTAGGGTCCGGCAATCAGCCCCAGCATTTT
.	TRBV6-4	.	TRBJ1-6	CASSDSRDSPLHF	TGTGCCAGCAGTGACTCGCGGGATTCACCCCTCCACTTT
.	TRBV4-3	TRBD1	TRBJ2-2	CASSRTGAPGELFF	TGCGCCAGCAGTCGGACAGGGGCCCCCGGGGAGCTGTTTTTT
once	TRBV30	.	TRBJ1-2	CAWSVHRLRYGYTF	TGTGCCTGGAGCGTACACAGGCTCCGCTATGGCTACACCTTC
few	TRBV6-5	TRBD2	TRBJ2-7	CASSRLAGAYEQYF	TGTGCCAGCAGCAGACTAGCGGGGGCCTACGAGCAGTACTTC
.	TRBV19	.	TRBJ1-1	CASSIGVGAEAFF	TGTGCCAGTAGTATAGGAGTAGGAGCTGAAGCTTTCTTT
.	TRBV14	.	TRBJ1-6	CASSQDYGVDSPLHF	TGTGCCAGCAGCCAAGATTACGGGGTTGATTCACCCCTCCACTTT
.	TRBV7-9	.	TRBJ1-1	CASSLDKPEAFF	TGTGCCAGCAGTTTAGACAAGCCTGAAGCTTTCTTT
.	TRBV19	.	TRBJ1-1	CASSYSTEAFF	TGTGCCAGTAGTTACTCAACTGAAGCTTTCTTT
.	TRBV27	TRBD1	TRBJ2-1	CASTQGQGAQRFF	TGTGCCAGCACGCAGGGACAGGGGGCTCAACGGTTCTTC
.	TRBV5-1	.	TRBJ1-2	CASSDPGEHVGYTF	TGCGCCAGCAGTGATCCTGGGGAACATGTTGGCTACACCTTC
.	TRBV7-9	TRBD1	TRBJ2-1	CASSKDRVVYNEQFF	TGTGCCAGCTCAAAGGACAGGGTGGTTTACAATGAGCAGTTCTTC
.	TRBV28	TRBD2	TRBJ2-1	CASSLASGGSYNEQFF	TGTGCCAGCAGTTTGGCTAGCGGGGGTTCCTACAATGAGCAGTTCTTC
.	TRBV5-1	.	TRBJ1-1	CASSFSHESTEAFF	TGCGCCAGCAGCTTTTCCCATGAGAGCACTGAAGCTTTCTTT
once	TRBV6-6	.	TRBJ2-7	CASGANSYEQYF	TGTGCCAGTGGGGCCAACTCCTACGAGCAGTACTTC
.	TRBV18	.	TRBJ2-5	CASSPPVDTQYF	TGTGCCAGCTCACCACCTGTTGATACCCAGTACTTC
.	TRBV2	TRBD1	TRBJ2-2	CASSSPAGQGNTGELFF	TGTGCCAGCAGTTCCCCCGCGGGACAGGGGAACACCGGGGAGCTGTTTTTT